The T cell receptor (beta chain) under discussion was sequenced for a study of shared clonotypes between healthy human individuals. Both subsets, CD45RA+ naive and CD45RA-negative memory, were split from the CD4+ cells. Assay: immunoSEQ multiplex PCR; the TCRdb copy retains only in-frame clones and omits some. The table lists 2 million to 2.5 million clones, 92% of them singletons. The clonotype originates from a man in his late teens or twenties in good health. Some clones in this sample may be carry-over from other donors' samples. What was sequenced was naive CD4+ T cells from PBMCs. Noted subset: CD45RA+ positively selected.

The CDR3, as DNA: TGTGCCAGTAGAGGACCCGGGACCGCCAGCACTGAAGCTTTCTTT. This gives the protein CASRGPGTASTEAFF. V usage is TRBV19 and J usage is TRBJ1-1; D possibly corresponds to TRBD1 (5 bases). V was trimmed by 6 bases and J by 4 bases, leaving 18 bases between them. There are 15 residues in the CDR3. Germline-derived CDR1 and CDR2 are LNHDA and SQIVND (reference sequence). Filled out from reference TRBV19 and TRBJ1-1, the complete variable domain reads DGGITQSPKYLFRKEGQNVTLSCEQNLNHDAMYWYRQDPGQGLRLIYYSQIVNDFQKGDIAEGYSVSREKKESFPLTVTSAQKNPTAFYLCASRGPGTASTEAFFGQGTRLTVV.